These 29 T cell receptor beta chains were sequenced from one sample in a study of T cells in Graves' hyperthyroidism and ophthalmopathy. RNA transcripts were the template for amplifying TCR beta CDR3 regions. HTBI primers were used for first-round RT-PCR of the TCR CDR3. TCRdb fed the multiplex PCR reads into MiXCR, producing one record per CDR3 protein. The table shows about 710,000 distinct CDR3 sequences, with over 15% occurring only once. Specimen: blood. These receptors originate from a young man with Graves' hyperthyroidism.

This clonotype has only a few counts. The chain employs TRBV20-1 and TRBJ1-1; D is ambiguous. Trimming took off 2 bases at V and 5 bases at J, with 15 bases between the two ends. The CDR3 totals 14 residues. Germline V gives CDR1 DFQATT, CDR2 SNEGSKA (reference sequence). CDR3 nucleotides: TGCAGTGCTAGACATGGGAAAGGGTTGACTGAAGCTTTCTTT. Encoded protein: CSARHGKGLTEAFF.

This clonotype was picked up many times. The CDR3 DNA reads as TGTGCCAGCAGCCGCAATACGGAGCAGTTCTTC. It specifies CASSRNTEQFF. V and J are TRBV28 and TRBJ2-1; D is undetermined. This CDR3 region has 11 residues. V was pared by 6 bases and J by 10 bases, with 10 bases between. Germline lookup yields CDR1 MDHEN and CDR2 SYDVKM.

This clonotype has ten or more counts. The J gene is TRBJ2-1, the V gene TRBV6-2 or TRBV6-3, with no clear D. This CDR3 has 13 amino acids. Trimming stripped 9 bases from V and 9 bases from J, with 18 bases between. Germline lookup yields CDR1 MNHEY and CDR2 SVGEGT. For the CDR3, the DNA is TGTGCCAGTCAGGTGTGGGGTATTGGTGAGCAGTTCTTC. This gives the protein CASQVWGIGEQFF.

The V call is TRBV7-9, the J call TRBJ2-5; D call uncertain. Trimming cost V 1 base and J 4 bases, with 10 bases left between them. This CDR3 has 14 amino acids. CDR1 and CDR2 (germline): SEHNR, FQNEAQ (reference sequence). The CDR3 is CASSLEMAPETQYF. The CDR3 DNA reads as TGTGCCAGCAGCTTAGAGATGGCCCCAGAGACCCAGTACTTC.

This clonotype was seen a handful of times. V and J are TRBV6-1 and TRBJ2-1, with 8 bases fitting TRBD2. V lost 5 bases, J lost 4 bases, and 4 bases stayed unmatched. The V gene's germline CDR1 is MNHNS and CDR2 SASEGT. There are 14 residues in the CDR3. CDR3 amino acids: CASSTSGKYNEQFF. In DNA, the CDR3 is TGTGCCAGCAGTACTAGCGGTAAATACAATGAGCAGTTCTTC.

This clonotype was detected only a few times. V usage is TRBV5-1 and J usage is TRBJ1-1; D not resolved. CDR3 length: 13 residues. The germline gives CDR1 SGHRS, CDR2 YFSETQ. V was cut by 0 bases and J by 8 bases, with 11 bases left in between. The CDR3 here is CASSLGSGREAFF. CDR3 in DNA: TGCGCCAGCAGCTTGGGGTCGGGCAGGGAAGCTTTCTTT.

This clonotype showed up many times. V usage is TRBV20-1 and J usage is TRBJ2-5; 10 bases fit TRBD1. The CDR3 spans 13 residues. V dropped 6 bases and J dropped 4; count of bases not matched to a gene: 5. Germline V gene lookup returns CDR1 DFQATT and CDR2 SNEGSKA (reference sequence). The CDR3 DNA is TGCAGTGCACCGACAGGGGGCTTAGAGACCCAGTACTTC. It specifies CSAPTGGLETQYF.

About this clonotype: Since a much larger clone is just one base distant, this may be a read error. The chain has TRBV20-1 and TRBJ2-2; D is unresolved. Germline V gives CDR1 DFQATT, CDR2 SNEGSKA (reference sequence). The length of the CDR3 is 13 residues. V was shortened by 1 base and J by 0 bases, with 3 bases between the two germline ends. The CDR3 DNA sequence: TGCAGTGCTAGAGGACCGAACACCGGGGAGCTGTTTTTT. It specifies CSARGPNTGELFF.

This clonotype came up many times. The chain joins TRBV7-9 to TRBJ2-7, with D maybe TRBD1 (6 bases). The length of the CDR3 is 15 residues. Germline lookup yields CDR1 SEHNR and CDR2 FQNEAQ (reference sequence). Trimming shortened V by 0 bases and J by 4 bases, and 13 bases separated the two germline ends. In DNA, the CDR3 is TGTGCCAGCAGCTTAGCTGCCGGGACACTGTACGAGCAGTACTTC. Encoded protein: CASSLAAGTLYEQYF.

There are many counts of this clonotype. Here the CDR3 DNA reads TGTGCCAGCAGCCGACTAGCGGGGGCCTACGAGCAGTACTTC. Its protein is CASSRLAGAYEQYF. This chain connects TRBV28 to TRBJ2-7, with TRBD2 identical over 12 bases. Trimming at V came to 6 bases and at J to 2 bases, leaving 2 bases not matched to a gene. Germline CDR1 and CDR2: MDHEN and SYDVKM. CDR3 length equals 14 residues.

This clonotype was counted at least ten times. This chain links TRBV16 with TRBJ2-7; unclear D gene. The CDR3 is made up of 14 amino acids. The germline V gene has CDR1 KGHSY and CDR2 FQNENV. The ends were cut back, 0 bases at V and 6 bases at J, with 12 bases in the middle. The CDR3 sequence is CASSQSGGLAEQYF. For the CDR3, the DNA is TGTGCCAGCAGCCAATCGGGTGGGCTCGCCGAGCAGTACTTC.

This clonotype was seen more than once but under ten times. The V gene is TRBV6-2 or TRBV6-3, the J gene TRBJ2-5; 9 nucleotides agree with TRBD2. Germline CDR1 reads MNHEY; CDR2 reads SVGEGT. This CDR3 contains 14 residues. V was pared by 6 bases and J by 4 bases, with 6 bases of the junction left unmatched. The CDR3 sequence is CASRDSGSLETQYF. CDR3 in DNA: TGTGCCAGCAGGGATAGCGGGAGCTTAGAGACCCAGTACTTC.

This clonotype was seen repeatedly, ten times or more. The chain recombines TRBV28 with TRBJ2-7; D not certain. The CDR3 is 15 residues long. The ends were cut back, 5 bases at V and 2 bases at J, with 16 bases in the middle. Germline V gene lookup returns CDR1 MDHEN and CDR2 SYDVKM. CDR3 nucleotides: TGTGCCAGCAGTCCCCCCGACACGGAAACCTACGAGCAGTACTTC. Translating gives CASSPPDTETYEQYF.

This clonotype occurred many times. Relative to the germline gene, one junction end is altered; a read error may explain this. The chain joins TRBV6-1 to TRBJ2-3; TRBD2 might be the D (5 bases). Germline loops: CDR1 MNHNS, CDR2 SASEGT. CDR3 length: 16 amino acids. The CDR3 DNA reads TGTGCCAGCAGTCAAGCTAAGCACGGCGCGGGAGATACGCAGTATTTT. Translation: CASSQAKHGAGDTQYF.

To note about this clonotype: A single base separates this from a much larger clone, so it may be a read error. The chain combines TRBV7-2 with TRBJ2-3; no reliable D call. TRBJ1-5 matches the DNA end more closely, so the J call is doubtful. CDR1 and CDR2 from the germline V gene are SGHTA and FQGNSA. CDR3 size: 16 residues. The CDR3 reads CASSLSSGSLTDTQHF. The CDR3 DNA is TGTGCCAGCAGCTTATCTAGCGGGAGCCTCACAGATACGCAGCATTTT.

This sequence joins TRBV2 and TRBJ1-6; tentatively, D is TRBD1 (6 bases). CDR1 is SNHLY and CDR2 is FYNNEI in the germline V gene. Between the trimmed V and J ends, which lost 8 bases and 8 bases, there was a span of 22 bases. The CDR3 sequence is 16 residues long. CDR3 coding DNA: TGTGCCAGCGGCGGCTTGGGGGGGGCGGTCTATTCACCCCTCCACTTT. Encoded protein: CASGGLGGAVYSPLHF.

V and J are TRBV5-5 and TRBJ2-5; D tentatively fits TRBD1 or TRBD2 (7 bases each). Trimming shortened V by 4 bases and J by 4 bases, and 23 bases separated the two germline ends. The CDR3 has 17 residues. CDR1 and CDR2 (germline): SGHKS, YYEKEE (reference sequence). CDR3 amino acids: CASSQSGTATAVETQYF. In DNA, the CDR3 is TGTGCCAGCAGCCAAAGCGGGACAGCCACGGCAGTAGAGACCCAGTACTTC.

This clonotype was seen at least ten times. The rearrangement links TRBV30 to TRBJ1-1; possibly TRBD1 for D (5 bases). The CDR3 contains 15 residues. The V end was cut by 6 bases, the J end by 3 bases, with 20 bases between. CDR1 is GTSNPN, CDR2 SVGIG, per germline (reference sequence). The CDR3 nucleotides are TGTGCCTGCCGGAAGAGAGGGGCTGGGGACACTGAAGCTTTCTTT. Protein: CACRKRGAGDTEAFF.

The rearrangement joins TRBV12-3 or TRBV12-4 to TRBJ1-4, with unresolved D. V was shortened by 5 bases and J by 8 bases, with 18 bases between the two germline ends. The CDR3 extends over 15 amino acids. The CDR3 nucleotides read TGTGCCAGCAGTCTAGGCTCCTACGAGCGGGAAAAACTGTTTTTT. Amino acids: CASSLGSYEREKLFF.

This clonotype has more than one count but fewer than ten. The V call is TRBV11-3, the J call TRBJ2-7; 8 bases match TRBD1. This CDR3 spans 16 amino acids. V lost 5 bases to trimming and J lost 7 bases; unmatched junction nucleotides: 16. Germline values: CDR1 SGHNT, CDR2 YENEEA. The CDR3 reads CASSSLMGQDSREQYF. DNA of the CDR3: TGTGCCAGCAGCAGCTTAATGGGACAGGACTCTCGGGAGCAGTACTTC.

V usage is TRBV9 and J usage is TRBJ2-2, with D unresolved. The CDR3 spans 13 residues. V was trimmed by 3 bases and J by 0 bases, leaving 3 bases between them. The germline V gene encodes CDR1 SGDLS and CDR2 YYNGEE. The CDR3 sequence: CASSASNTGELFF. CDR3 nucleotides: TGTGCCAGCAGCGCTTCGAACACCGGGGAGCTGTTTTTT. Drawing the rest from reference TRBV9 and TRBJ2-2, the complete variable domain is DSGVTQTPKHLITATGQRVTLRCSPRSGDLSVYWYQQSLDQGLQFLIQYYNGEERAKGNILERFSAQQFPDLHSELNLSSLELGDSALYFCASSASNTGELFFGEGSRLTVL.

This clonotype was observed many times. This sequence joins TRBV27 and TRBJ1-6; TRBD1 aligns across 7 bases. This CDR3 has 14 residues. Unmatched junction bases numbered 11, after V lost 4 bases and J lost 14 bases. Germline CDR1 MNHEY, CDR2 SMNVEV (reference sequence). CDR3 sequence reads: CASSSPSTGTTLHF. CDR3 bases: TGTGCCAGCAGTTCCCCCTCGACAGGGACAACCCTCCACTTT.

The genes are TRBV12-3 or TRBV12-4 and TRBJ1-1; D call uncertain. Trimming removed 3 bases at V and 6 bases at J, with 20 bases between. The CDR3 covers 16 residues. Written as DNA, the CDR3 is TGTGCCAGCAGTTTGGAATATCGGACGCCCGGGGCTGAAGCTTTCTTT. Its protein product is CASSLEYRTPGAEAFF.

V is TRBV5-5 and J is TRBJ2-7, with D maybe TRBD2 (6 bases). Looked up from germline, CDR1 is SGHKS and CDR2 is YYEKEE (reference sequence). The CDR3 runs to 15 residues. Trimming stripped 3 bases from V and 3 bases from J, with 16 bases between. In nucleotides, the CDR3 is TGTGCCAGCAGCTCTGGAGGGACTCCAATCTACGAGCAGTACTTC. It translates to CASSSGGTPIYEQYF.

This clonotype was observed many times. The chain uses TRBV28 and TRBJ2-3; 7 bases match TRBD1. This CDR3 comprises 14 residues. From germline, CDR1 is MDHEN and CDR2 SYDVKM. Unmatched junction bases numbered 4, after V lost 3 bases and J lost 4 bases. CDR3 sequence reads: CASSLTGQADTQYF. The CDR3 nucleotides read TGTGCCAGCAGTTTGACAGGGCAAGCAGATACGCAGTATTTT.

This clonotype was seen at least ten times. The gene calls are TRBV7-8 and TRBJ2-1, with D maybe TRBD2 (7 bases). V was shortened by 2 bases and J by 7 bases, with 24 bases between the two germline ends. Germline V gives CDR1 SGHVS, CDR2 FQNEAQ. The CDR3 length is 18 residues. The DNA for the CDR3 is TGTGCCAGCAGCTTAAGGGGGGGGTTTGAGGGCCGTAAAAATGAGCAGTTCTTC. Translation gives CASSLRGGFEGRKNEQFF.

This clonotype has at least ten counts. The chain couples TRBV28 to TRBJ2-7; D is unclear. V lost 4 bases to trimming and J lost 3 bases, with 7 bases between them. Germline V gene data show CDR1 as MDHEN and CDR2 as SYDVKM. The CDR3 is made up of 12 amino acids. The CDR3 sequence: CASSSSDYEQYF. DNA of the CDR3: TGTGCCAGCAGTTCAAGCGACTACGAGCAGTACTTC.

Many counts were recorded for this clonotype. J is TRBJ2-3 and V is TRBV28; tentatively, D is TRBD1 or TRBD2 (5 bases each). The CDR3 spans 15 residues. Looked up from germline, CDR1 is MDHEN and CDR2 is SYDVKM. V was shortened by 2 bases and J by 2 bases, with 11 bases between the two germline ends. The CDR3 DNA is TGTGCCAGCAGTTTACGCCGGGGCGTCACAGATACGCAGTATTTT. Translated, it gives CASSLRRGVTDTQYF.

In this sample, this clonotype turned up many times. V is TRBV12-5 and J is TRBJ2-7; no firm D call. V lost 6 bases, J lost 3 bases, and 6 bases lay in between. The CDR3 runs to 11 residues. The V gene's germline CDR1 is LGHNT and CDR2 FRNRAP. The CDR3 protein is CASGPHYEQYF. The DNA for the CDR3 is TGTGCTAGTGGCCCCCACTACGAGCAGTACTTC. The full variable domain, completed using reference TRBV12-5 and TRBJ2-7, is DARVTQTPRHKVTEMGQEVTMRCQPILGHNTVFWYRQTMMQGLELLAYFRNRAPLDDSGMPKDRFSAEMPDATLATLKIQPSEPRDSAVYFCASGPHYEQYFGPGTRLTVT.